This T cell receptor beta chain was identified during a study of cytomegalovirus exposure and HLA in healthy donors. Study-level points and caveats: As a later analysis showed, several of the most significant clusters appeared to be linked to common viral pathogens. Reports credit the classifier with highly specific, highly sensitive diagnosis of cytomegalovirus status. Researchers reported from a later analysis that most CMV-associated TCR beta chains appeared HLA-restricted. A prior analysis recorded that most TCR beta V segments were productive about 90% or about 30% of the time.

To note about this clone: What it recognizes is unknown.

Use of 60 Vbeta and 13 Jbeta primers characterized the PCR. TCRdb's copy holds only in-frame clones and misses some; the assay was immunoSEQ multiplex PCR. The sample has 200,000 to 250,000 clones, about 81% seen once. The germline V gene has CDR1 SGDLS and CDR2 YYNGEE. The V and J ends lost 4 bases and 4 bases respectively, with 12 bases between them. The CDR3 is 14 residues long. The rearrangement uses TRBV9 and TRBJ1-5, with a tentative D call TRBD1 (6 bases). The material sequenced was PBMCs. The TCR comes from a woman aged 55-75 years in good health and CMV-seropositive. CDR3 bases: TGTGCCAGCAGCTCCACAGGGTTTAATCAGCCCCAGCATTTT. The encoded protein is CASSSTGFNQPQHF.